What follows describes a single T cell receptor (beta chain). TCRdb re-analysed the RT-PCR reads in MiXCR, keeping a single row per CDR3 protein. Of about 800,000 distinct CDR3 sequences in the sample, roughly 20% were seen once. This record comes from a study of response to subunit inactivated influenza vaccine. This CDR3 has 12 residues. Trimming removed 8 bases from V and 4 bases from J, with 11 bases in between. Per the germline V gene, CDR1 is GTSNPN and CDR2 is SVGIG (reference sequence). The rearrangement links TRBV30 to TRBJ2-2, with D maybe TRBD1 (6 bases). Sequenced here: PBMCs from blood, sampled about 5 days after vaccination. This clonotype originated in a man over 45 who received an inactivated influenza vaccine. DNA for the CDR3: TGTGCCGGGCAGGGGTTCACCGGGGAGCTGTTTTTT. It yields the protein CAGQGFTGELFF.